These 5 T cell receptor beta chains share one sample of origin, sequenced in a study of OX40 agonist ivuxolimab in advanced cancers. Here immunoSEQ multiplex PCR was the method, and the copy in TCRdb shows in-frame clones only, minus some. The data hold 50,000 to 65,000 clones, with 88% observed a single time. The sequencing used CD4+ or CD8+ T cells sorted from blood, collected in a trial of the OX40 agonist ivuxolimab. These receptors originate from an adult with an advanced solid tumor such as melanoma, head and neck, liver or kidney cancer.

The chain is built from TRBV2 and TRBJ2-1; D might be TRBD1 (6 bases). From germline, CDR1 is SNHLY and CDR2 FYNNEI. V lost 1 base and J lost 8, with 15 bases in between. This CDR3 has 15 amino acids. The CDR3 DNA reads TGTGCCAGCAGTGAAGACAGGGAAAAGGGGGATGAGCAGTTCTTC. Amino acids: CASSEDREKGDEQFF.

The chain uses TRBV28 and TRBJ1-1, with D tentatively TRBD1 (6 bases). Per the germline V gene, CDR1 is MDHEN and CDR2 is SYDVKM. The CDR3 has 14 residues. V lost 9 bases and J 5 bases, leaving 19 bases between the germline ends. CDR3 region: CASHLGYRVTEAFF. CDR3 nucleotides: TGTGCCAGTCATCTTGGGTACAGGGTGACTGAAGCTTTCTTT.

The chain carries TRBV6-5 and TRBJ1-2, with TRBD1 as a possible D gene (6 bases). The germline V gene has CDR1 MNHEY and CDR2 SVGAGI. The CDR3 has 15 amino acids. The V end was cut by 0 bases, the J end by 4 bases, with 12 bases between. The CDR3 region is CASSYSQGFGYGYTF. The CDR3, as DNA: TGTGCCAGCAGTTACTCACAGGGCTTTGGCTATGGCTACACCTTC.

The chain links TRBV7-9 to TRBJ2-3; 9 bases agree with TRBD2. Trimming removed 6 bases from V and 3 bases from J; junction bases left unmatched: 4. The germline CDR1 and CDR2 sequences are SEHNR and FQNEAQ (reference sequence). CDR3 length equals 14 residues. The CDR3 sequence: CASRRSGRTDTQYF. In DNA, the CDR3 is TGTGCCAGCAGACGTAGCGGGAGAACAGATACGCAGTATTTT.

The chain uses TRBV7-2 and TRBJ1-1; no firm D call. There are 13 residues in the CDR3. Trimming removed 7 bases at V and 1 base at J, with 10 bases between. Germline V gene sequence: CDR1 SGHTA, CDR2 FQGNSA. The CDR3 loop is CASTPSWNTEAFF. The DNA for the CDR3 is TGTGCCAGCACCCCCTCATGGAACACTGAAGCTTTCTTT. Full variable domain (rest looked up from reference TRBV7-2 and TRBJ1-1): GAGVSQSPSNKVTEKGKDVELRCDPISGHTALYWYRQSLGQGLEFLIYFQGNSAPDKSGLPSDRFSAERTGGSVSTLTIQRTQQEDSAVYLCASTPSWNTEAFFGQGTRLTVV.